This T cell receptor beta chain is from a study of T cells after yellow fever vaccination. They built TCR cDNA with 5'RACE template switching, a step that put in a universal primer site and UMIs. TCRdb processed the 5' RACE reads anew with MiXCR; each CDR3 protein has one entry. The sample comprises around 250,000 distinct CDR3 sequences, 6.5% to 8.5% of which are singletons, and roughly 0.93% rests with the top ten. The CDR3 totals 19 residues. J gave up 6 bases and V 3 bases, and 16 bases lay outside the gene matches. Germline V gene sequence: CDR1 LNHNV, CDR2 YYDKDF (reference sequence). This clonotype was detected only a few times. Its cognate antigen is unknown. Study-level points and caveats: A minor fraction of clonotypes spanned both CD4 and CD8 compartments. Boosting was followed by the reappearance of most primary-vaccination clones (roughly 95% CD4, more than 70% CD8). Researchers cautioned that FACS-sorted repertoires could harbor abundant clonotypes contaminating from the bulk population.

This receptor was taken from a young man who received the YFV17D yellow fever vaccine. The rearrangement links TRBV15 to TRBJ1-4; 10 positions match TRBD1. Sequencing was performed on CD4+ T cells sorted from PBMCs, taken 15 days after the yellow fever booster vaccination. The CDR3 is CATSRFFGTGDKADEKLFF. In DNA, the CDR3 is TGTGCCACCAGCAGGTTCTTCGGGACAGGGGATAAAGCTGATGAAAAACTGTTTTTT. Full variable domain (outside the CDR3, taken from reference TRBV15 and TRBJ1-4): DAMVIQNPRYQVTQFGKPVTLSCSQTLNHNVMYWYQQKSSQAPKLLFHYYDKDFNNEADTPDNFQSRRPNTSFCFLDIRSPGLGDTAMYLCATSRFFGTGDKADEKLFFGSGTQLSVL.